A selection of T cell receptor beta chains follows, all from one sample in a study of blood T cell repertoires in COVID-19. Sequencing used immunoSEQ multiplex PCR; TCRdb keeps in-frame clones, though not all of them. In the table there are about 48,000 clones, about 84% of which are singletons. The sequencing sample was made of peripheral blood. These receptors were collected from a woman aged 55-75 years with acute or convalescent COVID-19. The CDR3 runs from the conserved cysteine through the conserved F or W. A D gene is named only where the DNA matches it firmly. A clone size is listed for some rows: how often the clone was seen (once, few, many), or a class if it is expanded.

CDR3 DNA	CDR3 protein	V gene	D gene	J gene	clone size
TGTGCCAGCAGTTCCACCTCGGACACTGAAGCTTTCTTT	CASSSTSDTEAFF	TRBV12-3/TRBV12-4	NA	TRBJ1-1	once
TGTGCCAGCAGGCCAAGGACAGGGCGAAACACCATATATTTT	CASRPRTGRNTIYF	TRBV6-5	TRBD1	TRBJ1-3	few
TGTGCCAGCAGCTTAGAGGGGGCGACCAAAAACATTCAGTACTTC	CASSLEGATKNIQYF	TRBV7-2	TRBD1	TRBJ2-4	NA
TGTGCCAGCAGCCCCCCAAACACTGAAGCTTTCTTT	CASSPPNTEAFF	TRBV7-9	NA	TRBJ1-1	NA
TGTGCCAGCAGCCAAAGGACAGGGGAAGAGACCCAGTACTTC	CASSQRTGEETQYF	TRBV11-3	TRBD1	TRBJ2-5	NA
TGTGCCAGCAGTTACGCTTCCTCGCCCTACAATCAGCCCCAGCATTTT	CASSYASSPYNQPQHF	TRBV6-5	NA	TRBJ1-5	NA
TGTGCCAGCAGCCATAGCAGGACAGGTACATGGAGTTCACCCCTCCACTTT	CASSHSRTGTWSSPLHF	TRBV3-1/TRBV3-2	TRBD1	TRBJ1-6	NA
TGTGCCAGCAGCCAAGTATCGGGGGGCGCGGCAGATACGCAGTATTTT	CASSQVSGGAADTQYF	TRBV14	NA	TRBJ2-3	NA
TGTGCCAGCAGCTTGGCTCCTAGCGGGAGTTCGGCGGATACGCAGTATTTT	CASSLAPSGSSADTQYF	TRBV5-6	TRBD2	TRBJ2-3	NA
TGTGCCAGCTCACCATTGACAGGGGGAAACACCATATATTTT	CASSPLTGGNTIYF	TRBV18	TRBD1	TRBJ1-3	NA
TGTGCCAGCAGCTCCAGGACAGGGGGCGATGAGCAGTTCTTC	CASSSRTGGDEQFF	TRBV7-3	TRBD1	TRBJ2-1	once
TGTGCCAGTAGTCTTGACAGGAACTCTGGAAACACCATATATTTT	CASSLDRNSGNTIYF	TRBV19	NA	TRBJ1-3	NA
TGCAGCGTTGACCTGGGATTAGCGGCGAACACCGGGGAGCTGTTTTTT	CSVDLGLAANTGELFF	TRBV29-1	NA	TRBJ2-2	NA
TGTGCCAGCCTTGGACAGGGGGCTTTTGACGAGCAGTACTTC	CASLGQGAFDEQYF	TRBV6-5	TRBD1	TRBJ2-7	NA
TGTGCCAGCAGTTTCGACAGGTACTCACCCCTCCACTTT	CASSFDRYSPLHF	TRBV6-6	NA	TRBJ1-6	NA
TGCGCCAGCAGCCCACAGGGGGCTGGCACTGAAGCTTTCTTT	CASSPQGAGTEAFF	TRBV5-1	TRBD1	TRBJ1-1	NA
TGTGCCAGCAGCCATAGAGATACCTACGAGCAGTACTTC	CASSHRDTYEQYF	TRBV14	NA	TRBJ2-7	NA
TGTGCTAGTGGTTTGTCAAGGGGCGCGGACATTCAGTACTTC	CASGLSRGADIQYF	TRBV12-5	NA	TRBJ2-4	NA
TGCGCCAGCAGCTTGGATACGGGTGGCTATGGCTACACCTTC	CASSLDTGGYGYTF	TRBV5-1	NA	TRBJ1-2	NA
TGTGCCAGCAGTGTGGGGGGATTTGAAGCTTTCTTT	CASSVGGFEAFF	TRBV25-1	NA	TRBJ1-1	NA
TGTGCCAGCAGCGACGGACACCCCATAAATTCACCCCTCCACTTT	CASSDGHPINSPLHF	TRBV7-8	NA	TRBJ1-6	NA
TGCGCCAGCAGCCAAGATTTAGGCGGGAGGTTTAATGAGCAGTTCTTC	CASSQDLGGRFNEQFF	TRBV4-1	TRBD2	TRBJ2-1	NA
TGTGCCTGGATTAGCGGAGCCTACGAGCAGTACTTC	CAWISGAYEQYF	TRBV30	NA	TRBJ2-7	NA
TGTGCCATCAGTGAGCAGGCTAATCAGCCCCAGCATTTT	CAISEQANQPQHF	TRBV10-3	NA	TRBJ1-5	NA
TGTGCCAGTAGTATAGCCGGGACAGCGAACACCGGGGAGCTGTTTTTT	CASSIAGTANTGELFF	TRBV19	TRBD1	TRBJ2-2	NA
TGTGCCAGCAGCTTGTTCGGTCTATACAATGAGCAGTTCTTC	CASSLFGLYNEQFF	TRBV5-5	NA	TRBJ2-1	NA
TGTGCCAGCGATTTTAGCGGGGGGGCCCATAATGAGCAGTTCTTC	CASDFSGGAHNEQFF	TRBV6-5	TRBD2	TRBJ2-1	NA
TGTGCCAGCAGTGTTAGGGGCGGGGGATACAATGAGCAGTTCTTC	CASSVRGGGYNEQFF	TRBV2	TRBD2	TRBJ2-1	NA
TGTGCCAGCAGTTCGGTGACAGCTTCTGGAAACACCATATATTTT	CASSSVTASGNTIYF	TRBV6-2/TRBV6-3	NA	TRBJ1-3	NA
TGTGCCAGCAGCTGGACTAGCGGGAGGTTGTTCGGCACCGGGGAGCTGTTTTTT	CASSWTSGRLFGTGELFF	TRBV5-5	TRBD2	TRBJ2-2	NA
TGCGCCAGCAGCTTTAGTGTAGATACGCAGTATTTT	CASSFSVDTQYF	TRBV5-1	NA	TRBJ2-3	NA
TGTGCCAGCAGTTTATTGAATATGCCCGGGAAGGGTGGTGATGGCTACACCTTC	CASSLLNMPGKGGDGYTF	TRBV27	NA	TRBJ1-2	NA
TGTGCCAGCAGCCAAAACACAGGGGAAGAGACCCAGTACTTC	CASSQNTGEETQYF	TRBV6-5	TRBD1	TRBJ2-5	NA
TGTGCCAGCAGGAAACTAGCGGGAGTGTACACCGGGGAGCTGTTTTTT	CASRKLAGVYTGELFF	TRBV7-3	TRBD2	TRBJ2-2	NA
TGTGCCAGCAGTCGTACAGGGAACCACGAGCAGTACTTC	CASSRTGNHEQYF	TRBV6-5	NA	TRBJ2-7	NA
TGTGCCAGCAGCTCGGGACTCTTTAGCACAGATACGCAGTATTTT	CASSSGLFSTDTQYF	TRBV7-2	NA	TRBJ2-3	NA
TGCGCCAGCAGCTTGGGACCGGGACAGGGGAACGGGGAGCTGTTTTTT	CASSLGPGQGNGELFF	TRBV5-1	TRBD1	TRBJ2-2	NA
TGCAGCGCCTCGGGGGGGGCAGATACGCAGTATTTT	CSASGGADTQYF	TRBV29-1	TRBD2	TRBJ2-3	NA
TGTGCCAGCAGACCAACAGGAATCACTGAAGCTTTCTTT	CASRPTGITEAFF	TRBV13	NA	TRBJ1-1	NA
TGTGCCAGCAGTTACTCCCGGACAGGGGAGTCGGGCTACACCTTC	CASSYSRTGESGYTF	TRBV6-2/TRBV6-3	TRBD1	TRBJ1-2	NA
TGTGCCATCAGTGATGGGGGACAGATCAATCAGCCCCAGCATTTT	CAISDGGQINQPQHF	TRBV10-3	TRBD1	TRBJ1-5	NA
TGTGCCAGTAGTATGCGACGAGGAGGAGACTATGGCTACACCTTC	CASSMRRGGDYGYTF	TRBV19	NA	TRBJ1-2	few
TGTGCCAGCAACTCCGGGAAGGACCGGTATGGCTACACCTTC	CASNSGKDRYGYTF	TRBV11-3	NA	TRBJ1-2	NA
TGTGCCAGCAGCCTCTGGGGGAGGGCTTTTGGCACAGATACGCAGTATTTT	CASSLWGRAFGTDTQYF	TRBV5-4	TRBD2	TRBJ2-3	NA
TGTGCCAGCAGTGAGGACAGGGGGGGATGGTATGGCTACACCTTC	CASSEDRGGWYGYTF	TRBV2	TRBD1	TRBJ1-2	NA
TGTGCCAGCAGCCACGAGCCCGGGCTAGCGGGACGCTCCTACAATGAGCAGTTCTTC	CASSHEPGLAGRSYNEQFF	TRBV3-1/TRBV3-2	TRBD2	TRBJ2-1	NA
TGCGCCAGCAGCTCGACAGGGCCCCAGCCCCAGCATTTT	CASSSTGPQPQHF	TRBV5-1	TRBD1	TRBJ1-5	NA
TGTGCCAGCAGCCTGACAGGGATCAACACTGAAGCTTTCTTT	CASSLTGINTEAFF	TRBV7-9	TRBD1	TRBJ1-1	NA
TGTGCCAGCAGCTTATCCGGACAGGGGAGTTCACCCCTCCACTTT	CASSLSGQGSSPLHF	TRBV7-3	TRBD1	TRBJ1-6	NA
TGTGCCAGCAGCTTAGGGCATGGAAACACCATATATTTT	CASSLGHGNTIYF	TRBV7-9	NA	TRBJ1-3	NA
TGTGCCAGCAGCTCTTTAGCGTCGGGGACAGATACGCAGTATTTT	CASSSLASGTDTQYF	TRBV7-3	NA	TRBJ2-3	NA